This T cell receptor beta chain appears in the sequencing data of a study of post-analysis software for immune sequencing data. The wider study: The cohort encompassed relapsing-remitting, secondary progressive and progressive-relapsing multiple sclerosis disease courses. Study outcomes and limitations: Normalized Chao1 diversity was significantly reduced in patients versus controls. By F measure, strong co-clustering occurred among samples prepared in the same batch. Included in a set of roughly five TRBV segments more frequent in patients than controls were TRBV5-6, TRBV5-1 and TRBV20-1.

Turning to this clonotype: Its specificity is unknown.

TCR beta cDNA libraries included unique molecular identifiers. Some 500,000 cDNA molecules were obtained from around 0.96 to 9.9 million T cells. TCRdb re-called the PCR reads through MiXCR, storing one row per CDR3 protein. This sample has some 700,000 distinct CDR3 sequences, with about 60% found just once. In germline, CDR1 is SGHTA, CDR2 FQGNSA. The CDR3 spans 14 residues. The chain links TRBV7-2 to TRBJ2-5, with TRBD2 matching over 7 bases. Gene TRBJ2-7 matches the end of the DNA better, so the J call may be wrong. Input material: blood. This clonotype was obtained from a girl aged 2 to 9 with multiple sclerosis. CDR3 region: CASSFHFGLVEQYF. DNA of the CDR3: TGTGCCAGCAGCTTTCATTTCGGACTAGTCGAGCAGTACTTC.